This T cell receptor beta chain was captured by sequencing in a study of blood T cell repertoires in COVID-19. For the study at large: Nucleic acid was either cDNA or gDNA, and it came from T cells, B-cell-depleted T cells, or PBMCs.

This table comes from immunoSEQ multiplex PCR, and its TCRdb copy is limited to in-frame clones, with some not included. The table has under 350,000 clones, 70% to 90% seen once; the top ten hold around 4%. The sequencing input was PBMCs or T cells enriched from blood (not recorded which). The clonotype was recovered from a woman aged 40-49 years with acute COVID-19.

CDR3 sequence reads: CASSLDRATDTQYF. The CDR3 coding sequence is TGTGCCAGCAGCTTGGACAGGGCGACAGATACGCAGTATTTT. The V gene is TRBV7-2, the J gene TRBJ2-3; 8 bases are a match to TRBD1. The germline V gene has CDR1 SGHTA and CDR2 FQGNSA. The CDR3 is 14 residues long. V gave up 3 bases and J gave up 3 bases; unmatched junction bases: 2.